One sample yielded the 10 T cell receptor beta chains listed below, sequenced in a study of blood T cells in healthy people across ages. A sample-barcoded 5' primer and a J-beta primer mix were used in a second PCR of about 7 to 12 cycles. TCRdb re-called the 5' RACE reads with MiXCR, one entry per CDR3 protein. This sample has about 1,600,000 distinct CDR3 sequences; approximately 42% occur once, and the top ten carry less than 8%. Sequenced sample: blood. Receptors originate from a young woman in good health.

This rearrangement joins TRBV7-9 to TRBJ1-6; possibly TRBD1 for D (6 bases). V was clipped by 2 bases and J by 6 bases, with 8 bases between them. The CDR3 runs to 14 residues. Germline V gives CDR1 SEHNR, CDR2 FQNEAQ (reference sequence). The CDR3 DNA is TGTGCCAGCAGCTTACTACAGGGTAATTCACCCCTCCACTTT. Protein: CASSLLQGNSPLHF.

The chain has TRBV5-1 and TRBJ2-5; D is unclear. The CDR3 runs to 11 residues. The germline gives CDR1 SGHRS, CDR2 YFSETQ. The V gene lost 6 bases and the J gene lost 6 bases, with 9 bases spanning the gap. CDR3 sequence (DNA): TGCGCCAGCAAAGATGCCCAGACCCAGTACTTC. This gives the protein CASKDAQTQYF.

This clonotype was seen ten or more times. The chain links TRBV3-1 to TRBJ2-1; 9 nucleotides agree with TRBD1. V lost 4 bases, J lost 1 base, and 2 bases stayed unmatched. The CDR3 is made up of 15 amino acids. Germline-derived CDR1 and CDR2 are LGHDT and YNNKEL (reference sequence). CDR3 nucleotide sequence: TGTGCCAGCAGCCCAGGACAGGGGTCCTACAATGAGCAGTTCTTC. Its protein product is CASSPGQGSYNEQFF.

The rearrangement joins TRBV29-1 to TRBJ2-1; 9 positions match TRBD2. The CDR3 spans 15 residues. Unmatched junction bases numbered 10, after V lost 2 bases and J lost 8 bases. Germline V gene sequence: CDR1 SQVTM, CDR2 ANQGSEA. The CDR3 region is CSVERGSGGRYEQFF. CDR3 in DNA: TGCAGCGTTGAAAGGGGGAGCGGGGGGCGGTATGAGCAGTTCTTC.

The genes are TRBV27 and TRBJ2-7, with D unclear. V dropped 8 bases and J dropped 2 bases, with 13 bases sitting between them. There are 13 residues in the CDR3. The germline V gene has CDR1 MNHEY and CDR2 SMNVEV (reference sequence). The CDR3: CASSIAETYEQYF. In nucleotides, the CDR3 is TGTGCCAGCTCTATTGCGGAAACCTACGAGCAGTACTTC.

The rearrangement uses TRBV12-3 or TRBV12-4 and TRBJ2-7, with no clear D. With 7 bases removed from V and 10 bases from J, the gap between germline ends came to 20 bases. This CDR3 contains 13 residues. The CDR3 region is CASTVEGYGSQYF. CDR3 coding DNA: TGTGCCAGCACTGTTGAAGGGTATGGCTCCCAGTACTTC.

This clonotype occurred a few times. J is TRBJ2-3 and V is TRBV6-1; 8 nucleotides line up with TRBD2. Germline CDR1 reads MNHNS; CDR2 reads SASEGT. This CDR3 has 20 amino acids. The junction had 20 bases not matched to a gene; V was cut back by 6 bases and J by 0 bases. The CDR3: CASRTLSGGEGKPSTDTQYF. CDR3 bases: TGTGCCAGCAGGACCCTGAGCGGGGGAGAAGGGAAACCTAGCACAGATACGCAGTATTTT.

This clonotype appeared a few times. The genes are TRBV9 and TRBJ1-6; D is perhaps TRBD1 (5 bases). Trimming pared 0 bases from V and 5 bases from J, leaving 9 bases between. This CDR3 has 15 residues. Per the germline V gene, CDR1 is SGDLS and CDR2 is YYNGEE. This CDR3 is CASSVEWDDNSPLHF. The CDR3 nucleotides read TGTGCCAGCAGCGTAGAATGGGACGATAATTCACCCCTCCACTTT.

This chain links TRBV5-5 with TRBJ1-1, with a tentative D call TRBD1 (5 bases). Trimming left V 0 bases short and J 5 bases short, with 8 bases between. The germline CDR1 and CDR2 sequences are SGHKS and YYEKEE (reference sequence). The length of the CDR3 is 13 residues. CDR3 DNA: TGTGCCAGCAGCTTGGGCAGACAGACTGAAGCTTTCTTT. This gives the protein CASSLGRQTEAFF. Full variable domain (outside the CDR3, taken from reference TRBV5-5 and TRBJ1-1): DAGVTQSPTHLIKTRGQQVTLRCSPISGHKSVSWYQQVLGQGPQFIFQYYEKEERGRGNFPDRFSARQFPNYSSELNVNALLLGDSALYLCASSLGRQTEAFFGQGTRLTVV.

V is TRBV2 and J is TRBJ2-3; the match to TRBD1 covers 8 bases. The CDR3 sequence is 13 residues long. Trimming cost V 6 bases and J 4 bases; bases outside gene matches: 3. Germline assignment: CDR1 SNHLY and CDR2 FYNNEI. CDR3 amino acids: CASRGQAPDTQYF. CDR3 sequence (DNA): TGTGCCAGCAGGGGACAGGCCCCAGATACGCAGTATTTT.